What follows are 6 T cell receptor beta chains derived from one specimen sequenced in a study of blood T cell repertoires in COVID-19. The table came from immunoSEQ multiplex PCR; TCRdb's copy has only in-frame clones and leaves some out. This table holds approximately 90,000 clones, approximately 79% found once. The sequenced sample was peripheral blood. These TCRs come from a woman older than 75 with acute or convalescent COVID-19.

This clone showed up just once. The V and J genes are TRBV11-1 and TRBJ2-6; D perhaps matches TRBD2 (5 bases). CDR3 length equals 16 residues. The germline V gene encodes CDR1 SGHAT and CDR2 FQDESV (reference sequence). The ends were cut back, 1 base at V and 2 bases at J, with 9 bases in the middle. The CDR3 region is CASSLGGGPGANVLTF. The CDR3 DNA reads as TGTGCCAGCAGCTTAGGAGGAGGTCCTGGGGCCAACGTCCTGACTTTC.

V and J are TRBV4-3 and TRBJ1-6, with D possibly TRBD1 on 5 matching bases. Looked up from germline, CDR1 is LGHNA and CDR2 is YSLEER. CDR3 length equals 16 residues. The ends were cut back, 2 bases at V and 7 bases at J, with 15 bases in the middle. DNA for the CDR3: TGCGCCAGCAGCCAAAGCCCTCGGGGGATCAATTCACCCCTCCACTTT. Its protein product is CASSQSPRGINSPLHF.

The J gene is TRBJ2-1, the V gene TRBV5-1, with D perhaps matching TRBD2 (5 bases). Germline values: CDR1 SGHRS, CDR2 YFSETQ. The V end lost 1 base, the J end lost 8 bases, and 7 bases lay between the germline ends. The CDR3 has 12 residues. The CDR3 coding sequence is TGCGCCAGCAGCTTGATGCGGGATGAGCAGTTCTTC. Its protein is CASSLMRDEQFF.

The chain has TRBV9 and TRBJ2-5; D is possibly TRBD2 (5 bases). CDR1 is SGDLS, CDR2 YYNGEE, per germline. The V end lost 0 bases, the J end lost 5 bases, and 14 bases lay between the germline ends. This CDR3 spans 15 amino acids. This chain's CDR3 is CASSVEALPGETQYF. The CDR3 DNA sequence: TGTGCCAGCAGCGTAGAGGCTCTCCCGGGGGAGACCCAGTACTTC. The full variable domain, completed using reference TRBV9 and TRBJ2-5, is DSGVTQTPKHLITATGQRVTLRCSPRSGDLSVYWYQQSLDQGLQFLIQYYNGEERAKGNILERFSAQQFPDLHSELNLSSLELGDSALYFCASSVEALPGETQYFGPGTRLLVL.

This clone showed up just a few times. This chain connects TRBV11-3 to TRBJ1-1; TRBD1 agrees at 7 bases. The CDR3 runs 13 residues. Germline CDR1 reads SGHNT; CDR2 reads YENEEA. The ends lost 4 bases at V and 6 bases at J; junction bases unmatched: 5. The CDR3 loop reads CASSSTGFAEAFF. CDR3 DNA sequence: TGTGCCAGCAGCTCGACAGGGTTCGCTGAAGCTTTCTTT.

This chain connects TRBV29-1 to TRBJ2-1; TRBD1 matches at 8 bases. This CDR3 is 14 amino acids long. The germline CDR1 and CDR2 sequences are SQVTM and ANQGSEA. V was pared by 2 bases and J by 3 bases, with 3 bases of the junction left unmatched. DNA for the CDR3: TGCAGCGTTGAACCAGGGGGCGACTACAATGAGCAGTTCTTC. This encodes CSVEPGGDYNEQFF.